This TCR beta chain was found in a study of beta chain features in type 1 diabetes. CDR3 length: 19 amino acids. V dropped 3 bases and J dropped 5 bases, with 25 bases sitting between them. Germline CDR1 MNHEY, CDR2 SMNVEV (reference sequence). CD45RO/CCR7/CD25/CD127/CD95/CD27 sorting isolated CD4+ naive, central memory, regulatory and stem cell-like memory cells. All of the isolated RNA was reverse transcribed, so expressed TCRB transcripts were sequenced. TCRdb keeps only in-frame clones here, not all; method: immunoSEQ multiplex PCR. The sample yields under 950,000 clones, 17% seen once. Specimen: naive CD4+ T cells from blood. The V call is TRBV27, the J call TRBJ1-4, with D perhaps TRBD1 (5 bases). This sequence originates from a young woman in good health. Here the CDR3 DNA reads TGTGCCAGCAGTTTTTCCGGGACGTCCCCTCGGCTTCCCAATGAAAAACTGTTTTTT. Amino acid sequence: CASSFSGTSPRLPNEKLFF.